This entry features one T cell receptor (beta chain) sequence. This entry belongs to a study of cytomegalovirus exposure and HLA in healthy donors. Trimming removed 3 bases at V and 1 base at J, with 19 bases between. The CDR3 has 18 residues. Germline CDR1 MDHEN, CDR2 SYDVKM. The PCR contained 60 Vbeta and 13 Jbeta primers. Libraries were prepared by immunoSEQ multiplex PCR; TCRdb keeps only in-frame clonotypes and omits some of them. The table shows 100,000 to 150,000 clones, with approximately 78% occurring only once. V and J are TRBV28 and TRBJ1-5, with D possibly TRBD1 on 5 matching bases. Sequencing input: PBMCs. The receptor was derived from a woman aged 25 to 39 in good health and CMV-seronegative. The chain's CDR3 is CASSLGGVGSGSNQPQHF. The CDR3 coding sequence is TGTGCCAGCAGTTTGGGGGGGGTCGGGTCCGGGAGCAATCAGCCCCAGCATTTT.